Each of the 26 T cell receptor beta chains below was sequenced from the same sample in a study of OX40 agonist ivuxolimab in advanced cancers. The data were produced by immunoSEQ multiplex PCR, yet TCRdb's version contains in-frame clones alone and is incomplete. Of tens of thousands of clones in the sample, 70% to 90% were seen once. Sequencing used CD4+ or CD8+ T cells sorted from blood, obtained in a trial of the OX40 agonist ivuxolimab. The receptors were sampled from an adult with an advanced solid tumor such as melanoma, head and neck, liver or kidney cancer.

This chain uses TRBV7-3 with TRBJ1-1; possibly TRBD1 for D (5 bases). CDR3 size: 13 residues. V lost 4 bases and J 1 base, leaving 7 bases between the germline ends. The germline gives CDR1 SGHTA, CDR2 FQGTGA. The CDR3 reads CASSSDRNTEAFF. The CDR3 DNA is TGTGCCAGCAGCTCTGACAGGAACACTGAAGCTTTCTTT.

This clone was recorded once. The chain is built from TRBV5-6 and TRBJ2-5; 7 positions match TRBD2. In germline, CDR1 is SGHDT, CDR2 YYEEEE. The CDR3 is 15 residues long. Trimming took 0 bases from V and 6 from J; bases not matched to a gene: 8. In DNA, the CDR3 is TGTGCCAGCAGCTTGGTTGCAGCGGGGCGACAGACCCAGTACTTC. The encoded protein is CASSLVAAGRQTQYF.

This clone has more than one count but fewer than ten. This chain links TRBV4-1 with TRBJ1-2; D gene uncertain. The CDR3 has 15 residues. V was shortened by 0 bases and J by 1 base, with 9 bases between the two germline ends. Germline CDR1 MGHRA, CDR2 YSYEKL. The CDR3 nucleotides are TGCGCCAGCAGCCAAGAGGCTTCCCTTAACTATGGCTACACCTTC. This sequence encodes CASSQEASLNYGYTF.

This clone occurred once. This chain uses TRBV2 with TRBJ1-2; D gene unclear. Trimming took 6 bases from V and 8 from J, leaving 19 bases between them. CDR3 length equals 14 residues. The V gene's germline CDR1 is SNHLY and CDR2 FYNNEI. CDR3 DNA: TGTGCCAGCAGCAGGCTCCCTGGGAGCGGCGGCTACACCTTC. Residues: CASSRLPGSGGYTF.

This clone was seen just once. V gene TRBV7-8 combines with J gene TRBJ1-4, with 9 positions matching TRBD1. The CDR3 consists of 16 residues. J was trimmed by 7 bases and V by 5 bases; bases with no gene match: 11. The germline V gene has CDR1 SGHVS and CDR2 FQNEAQ. The CDR3 DNA follows: TGTGCCAGCAGCACCAGAGGACAGGGGAGAAGTGAAAAACTGTTTTTT. The encoded protein is CASSTRGQGRSEKLFF.

The chain employs TRBV6-5 and TRBJ2-7; TRBD1 agrees at 10 bases. The CDR3 has 14 amino acids. Germline assignment: CDR1 MNHEY and CDR2 SVGAGI. J lost 5 bases, V lost 6 bases, and 7 bases had no gene match. CDR3 amino acids: CASSNDRGPNEQYF. CDR3 sequence (DNA): TGTGCCAGCAGCAATGACAGGGGGCCCAACGAGCAGTACTTC.

The rearrangement uses TRBV7-2 and TRBJ1-1, with TRBD1 as a possible D gene (5 bases). The V gene lost 0 bases and the J gene lost 2 bases, with 10 bases spanning the gap. This CDR3 comprises 15 residues. CDR1 is SGHTA, CDR2 FQGNSA, per germline. CDR3 nucleotides: TGTGCCAGCAGCTTAGCGAGGGGACTTAACACTGAAGCTTTCTTT. This encodes CASSLARGLNTEAFF.

The chain uses TRBV18 and TRBJ2-3, with D possibly TRBD1 on 6 matching bases. V dropped 0 bases and J dropped 5 bases, with 18 bases sitting between them. The CDR3 spans 17 residues. Germline CDR1 KGHSH, CDR2 LQKENI. The DNA of the CDR3 is TGTGCCAGCTCACCACCGAGAGGACAGCCAACAGGAGATACGCAGTATTTT. Translated, it gives CASSPPRGQPTGDTQYF. Full variable domain (rest looked up from reference TRBV18 and TRBJ2-3): NAGVMQNPRHLVRRRGQEARLRCSPMKGHSHVYWYRQLPEEGLKFMVYLQKENIIDESGMPKERFSAEFPKEGPSILRIQQVVRGDSAAYFCASSPPRGQPTGDTQYFGPGTRLTVL.

The chain uses TRBV7-9 and TRBJ2-1; 9 nucleotides match TRBD2. This CDR3 is 16 amino acids long. V gave up 5 bases and J gave up 7 bases; unmatched junction bases: 12. Germline CDR1 and CDR2: SEHNR and FQNEAQ (reference sequence). DNA of the CDR3: TGTGCCAGCAGCCCACGGATCGCGGGAGGGATGAATGAGCAGTTCTTC. Protein: CASSPRIAGGMNEQFF. Combining the CDR3 with reference TRBV7-9 and TRBJ2-1 gives the whole variable domain DTGVSQNPRHKITKRGQNVTFRCDPISEHNRLYWYRQTLGQGPEFLTYFQNEAQLEKSRLLSDRFSAERPKGSFSTLEIQRTEQGDSAMYLCASSPRIAGGMNEQFFGPGTRLTVL.

The chain uses TRBV5-1 and TRBJ1-2; possible D gene TRBD1, 6 bases. The germline gives CDR1 SGHRS, CDR2 YFSETQ. Trimming took off 0 bases at V and 4 bases at J, with 10 bases between the two ends. This CDR3 has 14 amino acids. As DNA, the CDR3 is TGCGCCAGCAGCTTGGGGACAGAATCCTATGGCTACACCTTC. Translated, it gives CASSLGTESYGYTF.

The chain uses TRBV4-1 and TRBJ2-1; 9 positions match TRBD2. Germline trimming cut 0 bases from V and 12 bases from J; bases unmatched to any gene: 9. CDR3 length: 15 residues. In germline, CDR1 is MGHRA, CDR2 YSYEKL. In DNA form, the CDR3 reads TGCGCCAGCAGCCAAGACGGGACTAGCAAGTTTTGGCAGTTCTTC. Translated, it gives CASSQDGTSKFWQFF.

The gene calls are TRBV19 and TRBJ2-5, with D maybe TRBD1 (6 bases). The CDR3 is 12 residues long. The V end lost 6 bases, the J end lost 1 base, and 6 bases lay between the germline ends. The germline V gene encodes CDR1 LNHDA and CDR2 SQIVND (reference sequence). CDR3 DNA sequence: TGTGCCAGTAGCAGGGGCCAAGAGACCCAGTACTTC. Protein product: CASSRGQETQYF.

The chain employs TRBV7-2 and TRBJ2-3; D possibly corresponds to TRBD1 (6 bases). The V end lost 5 bases, the J end lost 0 bases, and 12 bases lay between the germline ends. CDR1 is SGHTA and CDR2 is FQGNSA in the germline V gene. This CDR3 is 15 amino acids long. Here the CDR3 reads CASSPTGVSTDTQYF. The CDR3 nucleotides are TGTGCCAGCAGCCCGACAGGCGTCAGCACAGATACGCAGTATTTT.

The chain carries TRBV11-2 and TRBJ2-3; TRBD2 matches 14 bases. Germline-derived CDR1 and CDR2 are SGHAT and FQNNGV. With 5 bases clipped from V and 6 bases from J, the junction kept 10 bases outside the gene matches. CDR3 length: 17 residues. The CDR3 protein is CASSGNGLAGGGDTQYF. The CDR3 coding sequence is TGTGCCAGCAGCGGAAACGGACTAGCGGGAGGAGGTGATACGCAGTATTTT. The full variable domain, with the rest looked up from reference TRBV11-2 and TRBJ2-3, is EAGVAQSPRYKIIEKRQSVAFWCNPISGHATLYWYQQILGQGPKLLIQFQNNGVVDDSQLPKDRFSAERLKGVDSTLKIQPAKLEDSAVYLCASSGNGLAGGGDTQYFGPGTRLTVL.

This chain uses TRBV29-1 with TRBJ2-5; 10 bases fit TRBD1. V shed 8 bases and J 2 bases; nucleotides not matched to a gene: 5. Germline V gives CDR1 SQVTM, CDR2 ANQGSEA. The length of the CDR3 is 13 residues. As DNA, the CDR3 is TGCAGCATCGGACAGGGGGGACAAGAGACCCAGTACTTC. It encodes CSIGQGGQETQYF.

The chain joins TRBV9 to TRBJ2-7, with D perhaps TRBD2 (6 bases). Trimming cost V 0 bases and J 0 bases, with 10 bases left between them. CDR1 and CDR2 from the germline V gene are SGDLS and YYNGEE. This CDR3 has 15 residues. The DNA of the CDR3 is TGTGCCAGCAGCGTAGGTAGCGGAAACTCCTACGAGCAGTACTTC. It encodes CASSVGSGNSYEQYF.

The chain employs TRBV19 and TRBJ2-6, with 10 positions matching TRBD1. Unmatched junction bases numbered 4, after V lost 3 bases and J lost 2 bases. CDR1 is LNHDA, CDR2 SQIVND, per germline (reference sequence). The CDR3 runs to 17 residues. CDR3 coding DNA: TGTGCCAGTAGTATCCGACAGGGGGCGCCTGGGGCCAACGTCCTGACTTTC. Translation: CASSIRQGAPGANVLTF.

This sequence joins TRBV4-3 and TRBJ2-3; D gene unclear. CDR3 length: 15 residues. The germline V gene has CDR1 LGHNA and CDR2 YSLEER. Trimming pared 1 base from V and 4 bases from J, leaving 12 bases between. The CDR3 loop is CASSQGGVTPDTQYF. Here the CDR3 DNA reads TGCGCCAGCAGCCAAGGAGGAGTCACGCCAGATACGCAGTATTTT.

This clone has just one count. This chain connects TRBV5-6 to TRBJ2-5; 9 bases are a match to TRBD1. This CDR3 spans 13 amino acids. With V trimmed by 4 bases and J by 3 bases, 1 base remained unmatched. CDR1 and CDR2 from the germline V gene are SGHDT and YYEEEE. CDR3 sequence reads: CASSRDREETQYF. Written as DNA, the CDR3 is TGTGCCAGCAGCCGGGACAGGGAAGAGACCCAGTACTTC.

The V and J genes are TRBV19 and TRBJ1-1; 7 bases map to TRBD1. The CDR3 runs to 15 residues. In germline, CDR1 is LNHDA, CDR2 SQIVND (reference sequence). Trimming took 2 bases from V and 0 from J; bases not matched to a gene: 3. CDR3 residues: CASSILGQMNTEAFF. The CDR3 nucleotides are TGTGCCAGTAGTATATTGGGACAGATGAACACTGAAGCTTTCTTT.

The chain recombines TRBV6-4 with TRBJ2-2; D may be TRBD1 (5 bases). The CDR3 is made up of 14 amino acids. CDR1 and CDR2 (germline): MRHNA, SNTAGT. Trimming pared 2 bases from V and 2 bases from J, leaving 6 bases between. As DNA, the CDR3 is TGTGCCAGCAGTGACCAGGGCAACACCGGGGAGCTGTTTTTT. Translated, it gives CASSDQGNTGELFF.

This sequence joins TRBV27 and TRBJ2-7; TRBD2 might be the D (6 bases). The CDR3 sequence is 14 residues long. Germline CDR1 MNHEY, CDR2 SMNVEV (reference sequence). V lost 2 bases, J lost 5 bases, and 13 bases lay in between. The DNA of the CDR3 is TGTGCCAGCAGTTTAGCGGGACCTCGCCACGAGCAGTACTTC. It is translated as CASSLAGPRHEQYF.

The CDR3 loop reads CASSLVAGGVTTNEKLFF. The CDR3 nucleotides are TGTGCCAGCAGCTTAGTCGCCGGCGGCGTTACAACTAATGAAAAACTGTTTTTT. The chain uses TRBV4-2 and TRBJ1-4; D gene ambiguous. This CDR3 region has 18 residues. Germline V gives CDR1 LGHNA, CDR2 YNFKEQ. The V gene lost 5 bases and the J gene lost 0 bases, with 19 bases spanning the gap.

The chain combines TRBV14 with TRBJ2-5; no definite D call. The CDR3 is made up of 13 amino acids. Trimming stripped 7 bases from V and 2 bases from J, with 11 bases between. Per the germline V gene, CDR1 is SGHDN and CDR2 is FVKESK. CDR3 loop: CASISSTQETQYF. The CDR3 region has the DNA TGTGCCAGCATTTCCTCCACACAAGAGACCCAGTACTTC.

V is TRBV6-1 and J is TRBJ1-1; D might be TRBD1 (6 bases). The germline V gene has CDR1 MNHNS and CDR2 SASEGT. The CDR3 is made up of 16 amino acids. V gave up 3 bases and J gave up 3 bases, with 17 bases separating them. In DNA, the CDR3 is TGTGCCAGCAGTGAGGAATCAACAGGGTTGGACACTGAAGCTTTCTTT. Amino acid sequence: CASSEESTGLDTEAFF.

This chain links TRBV5-8 with TRBJ2-2, with 14 bases that match TRBD2. The CDR3 totals 16 residues. The ends lost 4 bases at V and 8 bases at J; junction bases unmatched: 7. Looked up from germline, CDR1 is SGHTS and CDR2 is YDEGEE. CDR3 bases: TGTGCCAGCAGCAGAACTGGGACTAGCGGGAGAGGGGAGCTGTTTTTT. Protein sequence: CASSRTGTSGRGELFF.